This T cell receptor beta chain came from a study of cytomegalovirus exposure and HLA in healthy donors. Regarding this clone: The antigen remains unidentified.

Findings of the study overall: Cytomegalovirus association was listed for 170 or so TCR beta chains. Most subjects had HLA-A and HLA-B alleles reportedly predicted accurately by TCR beta sequences.

Germline lookup yields CDR1 MNHEY and CDR2 SMNVEV (reference sequence). With V trimmed by 0 bases and J by 2 bases, 2 bases remained unmatched. There are 16 residues in the CDR3. The PCR made use of 60 Vbeta and 13 Jbeta primers. Assay used: immunoSEQ multiplex PCR; TCRdb lists only in-frame clones, some missing. The data hold some 120,000 clones, with roughly four fifths observed a single time. The clonotype comes from a woman in her sixties or seventies in good health and CMV-seropositive. The chain uses TRBV27 and TRBJ1-3; TRBD1 matches 9 bases. Input material: PBMCs. CDR3 sequence (DNA): TGTGCCAGCAGTTTATCTTGGACAGGGGCTGGAAACACCATATATTTT. Translation: CASSLSWTGAGNTIYF.